A single sample gave rise to the 9 T cell receptor beta chains below, sequenced in a study of T cell responses to AZD1222 COVID-19 vaccine. Assay: immunoSEQ multiplex PCR; the TCRdb copy retains only in-frame clones and omits some. The table shows about 180,000 clones, with around nine tenths occurring only once. Sequenced material: peripheral blood, taken on day 0 of AZD1222 vaccination. The receptor set was obtained from an adult in good health.

The CDR3 region has the DNA TGTGCCAGCAGTCTCCGAGGGCCAGTTAATCAGCCCCAGCATTTT. Translated, it gives CASSLRGPVNQPQHF. The chain carries TRBV28 and TRBJ1-5; D not certain. This CDR3 is 15 amino acids long. Per the germline V gene, CDR1 is MDHEN and CDR2 is SYDVKM. The V gene lost 5 bases and the J gene lost 4 bases, with 15 bases spanning the gap.

This clone was observed once. The V gene is TRBV14, the J gene TRBJ1-3, with no clear D. This CDR3 is 13 amino acids long. V lost 4 bases and J lost 0, with 4 bases in between. Per the germline V gene, CDR1 is SGHDN and CDR2 is FVKESK. The CDR3 protein is CASSLNSGNTIYF. CDR3 sequence (DNA): TGTGCCAGCAGCCTAAACTCTGGAAACACCATATATTTT. Together with reference TRBV14 and TRBJ1-3, the CDR3 gives the full variable domain: EAGVTQFPSHSVIEKGQTVTLRCDPISGHDNLYWYRRVMGKEIKFLLHFVKESKQDESGMPNNRFLAERTGGTYSTLKVQPAELEDSGVYFCASSLNSGNTIYFGEGSWLTVV.

The CDR3 region is CASSSGLAGGLAQYF. Here the CDR3 DNA reads TGCGCCAGCAGCTCGGGACTAGCGGGAGGGTTGGCGCAGTATTTT. V is TRBV5-1 and J is TRBJ2-3; 16 bases are shared with TRBD2. Germline assignment: CDR1 SGHRS and CDR2 YFSETQ. The CDR3 is made up of 15 amino acids. V lost 3 bases and J lost 10; bases outside the gene matches: 5.

The chain is built from TRBV7-8 and TRBJ1-5; 7 positions agree with TRBD1. Looked up from germline, CDR1 is SGHVS and CDR2 is FQNEAQ. This CDR3 has 16 residues. V lost 5 bases and J lost 0; bases outside the gene matches: 7. The CDR3 DNA reads as TGTGCCAGCAGCCTCCGGGACAGCAATAGCAATCAGCCCCAGCATTTT. It translates to CASSLRDSNSNQPQHF.

The chain carries TRBV11-2 and TRBJ2-7, with no clear D. Trimming cost V 5 bases and J 2 bases, with 7 bases left between them. The germline V gene has CDR1 SGHAT and CDR2 FQNNGV. This CDR3 is 12 amino acids long. CDR3 in amino acids: CASSLLAYEQYF. Written as DNA, the CDR3 is TGTGCCAGCAGCCTATTAGCCTACGAGCAGTACTTC.

This clone showed up just once. The chain links TRBV14 to TRBJ1-4; D remains ambiguous. Deletions cut 3 bases from V and 10 bases from J, with 9 bases between. The germline CDR1 and CDR2 sequences are SGHDN and FVKESK. The CDR3 has 12 residues. DNA of the CDR3: TGTGCCAGCAGCCAGGGAATCGGAAAACTGTTTTTT. Encoded protein: CASSQGIGKLFF.

Regarding this clone: Different DNA sequences within this sample yield the same CDR3. The chain joins TRBV5-1 to TRBJ1-1, with D perhaps TRBD1 (5 bases). Looked up from germline, CDR1 is SGHRS and CDR2 is YFSETQ. There are 13 residues in the CDR3. Trimming took 0 bases from V and 8 from J, leaving 11 bases between them. The CDR3: CASSLDGGTEAFF. In DNA form, the CDR3 reads TGCGCCAGCAGCTTGGATGGGGGAACAGAAGCTTTCTTT.

The gene calls are TRBV12-3 or TRBV12-4 and TRBJ1-2, with TRBD1 identical over 9 bases. The V gene end was trimmed by 3 bases and the J gene end by 8 bases; junction bases not matched to a gene: 4. There are 13 residues in the CDR3. The CDR3 DNA is TGTGCCAGCAGTTTGACAGGGGGAGGCGGCTACACCTTC. Amino acid sequence: CASSLTGGGGYTF.

The chain has TRBV7-6 and TRBJ2-1; a possible D gene is TRBD2 (6 bases). CDR1 is SGHVS, CDR2 FNYEAQ, per germline. This CDR3 comprises 13 residues. Deletions cut 4 bases from V and 4 bases from J, with 8 bases between. The DNA for the CDR3 is TGTGCCAGCAGCTCCGGGACTTACAATGAGCAGTTCTTC. It translates to CASSSGTYNEQFF.